The 10 T cell receptor beta chains in this list originate from one sample, sequenced in a study of blood T cell repertoires in COVID-19. Clones were sequenced by immunoSEQ multiplex PCR, and TCRdb holds only the in-frame ones, with some missing. The profile shows approximately 230,000 clones, approximately 79% of them singletons. The sequenced sample consisted of peripheral blood. Receptors originate from a woman of 80 years or more with active or convalescent COVID-19.

The chain joins TRBV4-1 to TRBJ1-4, with TRBD1 matching 9 bases. Germline CDR1 MGHRA, CDR2 YSYEKL. The CDR3 is made up of 15 amino acids. The junction had 5 bases not matched to a gene; V was cut back by 3 bases and J by 6 bases. The DNA for the CDR3 is TGCGCCAGCAGCCACTTGACAGGGGGGGATGAAAAACTGTTTTTT. Protein product: CASSHLTGGDEKLFF.

The chain employs TRBV28 and TRBJ1-1; D is possibly TRBD1 (5 bases). Germline loops: CDR1 MDHEN, CDR2 SYDVKM. This CDR3 has 16 amino acids. Deletions cut 3 bases from V and 5 bases from J, with 19 bases between. CDR3 protein: CASSFSGGGRRTEAFF. The CDR3 bases are TGTGCCAGCAGTTTTTCGGGCGGGGGGAGGAGGACTGAAGCTTTCTTT. Full variable domain (remainder filled in from reference TRBV28 and TRBJ1-1): DVKVTQSSRYLVKRTGEKVFLECVQDMDHENMFWYRQDPGLGLRLIYFSYDVKMKEKGDIPEGYSVSREKKERFSLILESASTNQTSMYLCASSFSGGGRRTEAFFGQGTRLTVV.

The chain links TRBV15 to TRBJ1-6; maybe TRBD1 (5 bases). The CDR3 sequence is 13 residues long. Trimming took 8 bases from V and 10 from J, leaving 15 bases between them. Germline V gives CDR1 LNHNV, CDR2 YYDKDF (reference sequence). The CDR3 region has the DNA TGTGCCACCGGGGCCTTAACAAGCTCACCCCTCCACTTT. This sequence encodes CATGALTSSPLHF.

This chain connects TRBV19 to TRBJ2-1, with D possibly TRBD2 on 6 matching bases. This CDR3 has 11 amino acids. Per germline, CDR1 LNHDA and CDR2 SQIVND (reference sequence). The V and J ends lost 4 bases and 12 bases respectively, with 10 bases between them. The CDR3 DNA sequence: TGTGCCAGTAGTAAAGCGGGTCGGCAGTTCTTC. It translates to CASSKAGRQFF.

J is TRBJ2-1 and V is TRBV4-1, with 7 bases lining up with TRBD2. The V gene end was trimmed by 3 bases and the J gene end by 0 bases; junction bases not matched to a gene: 5. Germline CDR1 is MGHRA and CDR2 is YSYEKL. The CDR3 runs 16 residues. The CDR3 DNA follows: TGCGCCAGCAGCCAGGCGGGAGTGAGCTCCTACAATGAGCAGTTCTTC. This codes for CASSQAGVSSYNEQFF.

This clone was counted only a few times. This chain uses TRBV19 with TRBJ2-6, with 7 bases lining up with TRBD2. V was pared by 3 bases and J by 1 base, with 6 bases of the junction left unmatched. The CDR3 length is 17 residues. CDR1 and CDR2 (germline): LNHDA, SQIVND (reference sequence). The CDR3 loop reads CASSMSSGRSGANVLTF. CDR3 DNA: TGTGCCAGTAGTATGTCGTCCGGGAGGTCTGGGGCCAACGTCCTGACTTTC.

The chain recombines TRBV27 with TRBJ1-6, with D possibly being TRBD1 (5 bases). Between the trimmed V and J ends, which lost 4 bases and 10 bases, there was a span of 14 bases. CDR3 length equals 14 residues. Germline CDR1 and CDR2: MNHEY and SMNVEV (reference sequence). The CDR3 here is CASSYRQGESPLHF. The DNA for the CDR3 is TGTGCCAGCAGTTACCGGCAGGGTGAATCACCCCTCCACTTT.

The rearrangement links TRBV2 to TRBJ1-1; D unresolved. This CDR3 spans 14 amino acids. The V and J ends lost 6 bases and 4 bases respectively, with 15 bases between them. Per the germline V gene, CDR1 is SNHLY and CDR2 is FYNNEI. CDR3 in DNA: TGTGCCAGCAGCATCGGAGGATTTGGCACTGAAGCTTTCTTT. It codes for CASSIGGFGTEAFF.

For this clone: A much larger clone lies one base from this, so it may be a read error. The chain recombines TRBV6-5 with TRBJ1-4; TRBD1 matches 8 bases. The CDR3 length is 14 residues. The J segment lost 1 base and the V segment lost 7 bases, leaving 2 bases of the junction unmatched. In germline, CDR1 is MNHEY, CDR2 SVGAGI. CDR3 amino acids: CASNTGGTNEKLFF. The CDR3 DNA is TGTGCCAGCAATACAGGGGGAACTAATGAAAAACTGTTTTTT.

This sequence joins TRBV20-1 and TRBJ1-6, with 7 bases lining up with TRBD1. The CDR3 sequence is 15 residues long. CDR1 and CDR2 (germline): DFQATT, SNEGSKA (reference sequence). The ends lost 3 bases at V and 6 bases at J; junction bases unmatched: 8. DNA of the CDR3: TGCAGTGCTAGTTTCGACAGGGCTGGTAATTCACCCCTCCACTTT. Translated, it gives CSASFDRAGNSPLHF.